The clone carrying this T cell receptor beta chain was seen repeatedly, ten times or more. Its antigen is unidentified. Germline trimming cut 3 bases from V and 4 bases from J; bases unmatched to any gene: 7. The CDR3 is made up of 15 amino acids. In germline, CDR1 is LNHDA, CDR2 SQIVND (reference sequence). Amplification of the TCR beta CDR3 regions used RNA transcripts (as template). The library came from an HTBI-primed first-round RT-PCR and a second-round multiplex PCR. TCRdb ran MiXCR on the multiplex PCR reads and lists one entry per CDR3 protein. Found here are about half a million distinct CDR3 sequences, 13% to 15% of them singletons; the top ten hold 9.5% to 10%. These data belong to a study of Graves' ophthalmopathy and Graves' hyperthyroidism. Broader study findings: The model reached approximately 70% sensitivity and around 74% specificity for predicting ophthalmopathy progression.

PBMCs had their origin in fresh peripheral blood (more than 9.5 ml). The clonotype comes from a woman in her 30s with Graves' ophthalmopathy. V and J are TRBV19 and TRBJ2-7, with 9 positions matching TRBD2. The sequencing input was blood. The DNA of the CDR3 is TGTGCCAGTAGTATGCGCCTAGCGGGAAAGTACGAGCAGTACTTC. It translates to CASSMRLAGKYEQYF.